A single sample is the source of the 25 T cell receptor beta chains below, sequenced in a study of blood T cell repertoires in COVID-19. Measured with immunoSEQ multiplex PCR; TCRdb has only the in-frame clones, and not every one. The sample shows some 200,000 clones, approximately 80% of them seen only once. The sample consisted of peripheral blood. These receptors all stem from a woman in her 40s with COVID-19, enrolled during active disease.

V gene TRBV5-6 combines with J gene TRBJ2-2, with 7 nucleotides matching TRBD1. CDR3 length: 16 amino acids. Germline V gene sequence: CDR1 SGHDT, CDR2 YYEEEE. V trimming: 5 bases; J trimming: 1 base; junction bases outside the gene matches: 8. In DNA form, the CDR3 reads TGTGCCAGCAGAACGCAGACAGGGTGGAACACCGGGGAGCTGTTTTTT. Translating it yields CASRTQTGWNTGELFF. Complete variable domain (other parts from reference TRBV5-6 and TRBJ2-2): DAGVTQSPTHLIKTRGQQVTLRCSPKSGHDTVSWYQQALGQGPQFIFQYYEEEERQRGNFPDRFSGHQFPNYSSELNVNALLLGDSALYLCASRTQTGWNTGELFFGEGSRLTVL.

The CDR3 here is CASSAHARGSYNEQFF. CDR3 nucleotides: TGTGCCAGCAGCGCTCATGCTAGGGGGTCCTACAATGAGCAGTTCTTC. The chain uses TRBV9 and TRBJ2-1; perhaps TRBD1 as D (6 bases). This CDR3 region has 16 residues. Germline V CDR1 and CDR2: SGDLS, YYNGEE. V lost 3 bases and J 1 base, leaving 14 bases between the germline ends.

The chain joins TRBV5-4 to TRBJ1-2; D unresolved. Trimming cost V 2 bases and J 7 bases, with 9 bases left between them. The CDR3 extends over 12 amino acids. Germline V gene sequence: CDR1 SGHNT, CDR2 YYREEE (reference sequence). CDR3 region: CASSFQSAGYTF. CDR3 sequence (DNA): TGTGCCAGCAGCTTCCAGTCCGCTGGCTACACCTTC.

The CDR3 here is CASSPYSGRTDTQYF. For the CDR3, the DNA is TGTGCCAGCAGTCCCTATAGCGGGAGAACAGATACGCAGTATTTT. The rearrangement uses TRBV27 and TRBJ2-3; the match to TRBD2 covers 9 bases. The CDR3 runs 15 residues. Germline V lookup: CDR1 MNHEY, CDR2 SMNVEV (reference sequence). Losses at the gene ends were 5 bases for V and 3 bases for J; bases not matched to a gene: 6.

The CDR3 DNA reads TGTGCCAGTAGTATTATGGCAGGGAGGGGCGGACTGTTTTTT. Translated: CASSIMAGRGGLFF. The J gene is TRBJ1-4, the V gene TRBV19, with D perhaps matching TRBD1 (5 bases). This CDR3 spans 14 amino acids. The V and J ends lost 3 bases and 13 bases respectively, with 18 bases between them. The V gene's germline CDR1 is LNHDA and CDR2 SQIVND (reference sequence).

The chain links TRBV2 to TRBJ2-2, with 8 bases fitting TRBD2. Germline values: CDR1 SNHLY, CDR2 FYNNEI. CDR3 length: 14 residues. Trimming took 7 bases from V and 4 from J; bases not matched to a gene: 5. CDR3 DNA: TGTGCCAGCAATCCCGCGGGGGGCACCGGGGAGCTGTTTTTT. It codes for CASNPAGGTGELFF. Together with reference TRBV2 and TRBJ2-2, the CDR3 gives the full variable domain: EPEVTQTPSHQVTQMGQEVILRCVPISNHLYFYWYRQILGQKVEFLVSFYNNEISEKSEIFDDQFSVERPDGSNFTLKIRSTKLEDSAMYFCASNPAGGTGELFFGEGSRLTVL.

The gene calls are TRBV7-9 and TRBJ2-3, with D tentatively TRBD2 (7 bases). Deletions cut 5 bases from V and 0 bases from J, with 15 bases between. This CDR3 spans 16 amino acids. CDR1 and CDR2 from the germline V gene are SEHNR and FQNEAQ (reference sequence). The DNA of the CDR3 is TGTGCCAGCAGCGAGAGGGGGAGGGGCAGCACAGATACGCAGTATTTT. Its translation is CASSERGRGSTDTQYF. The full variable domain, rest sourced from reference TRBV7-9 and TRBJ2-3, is DTGVSQNPRHKITKRGQNVTFRCDPISEHNRLYWYRQTLGQGPEFLTYFQNEAQLEKSRLLSDRFSAERPKGSFSTLEIQRTEQGDSAMYLCASSERGRGSTDTQYFGPGTRLTVL.

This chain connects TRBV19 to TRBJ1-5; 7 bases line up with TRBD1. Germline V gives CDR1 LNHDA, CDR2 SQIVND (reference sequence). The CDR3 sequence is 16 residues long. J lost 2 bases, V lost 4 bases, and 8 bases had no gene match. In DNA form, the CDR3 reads TGTGCCAGTAGTAAGGTCGGGACAGATCGCAATCAGCCCCAGCATTTT. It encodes CASSKVGTDRNQPQHF.

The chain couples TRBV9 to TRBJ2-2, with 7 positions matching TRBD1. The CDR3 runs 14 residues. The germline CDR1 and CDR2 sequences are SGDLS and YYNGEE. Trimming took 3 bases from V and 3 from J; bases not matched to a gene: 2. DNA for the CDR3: TGTGCCAGCAGCGGGACAGGAGACACCGGGGAGCTGTTTTTT. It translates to CASSGTGDTGELFF. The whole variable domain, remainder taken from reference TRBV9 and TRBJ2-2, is DSGVTQTPKHLITATGQRVTLRCSPRSGDLSVYWYQQSLDQGLQFLIQYYNGEERAKGNILERFSAQQFPDLHSELNLSSLELGDSALYFCASSGTGDTGELFFGEGSRLTVL.

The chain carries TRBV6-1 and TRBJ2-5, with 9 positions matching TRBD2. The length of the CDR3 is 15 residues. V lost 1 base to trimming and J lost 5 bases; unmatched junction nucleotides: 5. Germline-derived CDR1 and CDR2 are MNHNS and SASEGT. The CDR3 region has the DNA TGTGCCAGCAGTGAAGGGGCGGGGGGGCCGGAGACCCAGTACTTC. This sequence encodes CASSEGAGGPETQYF.

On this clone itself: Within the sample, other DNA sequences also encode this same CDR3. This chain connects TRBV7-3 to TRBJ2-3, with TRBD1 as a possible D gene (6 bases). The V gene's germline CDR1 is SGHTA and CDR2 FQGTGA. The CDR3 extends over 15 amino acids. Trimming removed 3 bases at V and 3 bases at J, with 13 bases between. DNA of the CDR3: TGTGCCAGCAGCTTGTCAGGGGCAGGGACAGATACGCAGTATTTT. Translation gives CASSLSGAGTDTQYF.

In DNA, the CDR3 is TGTGCCAGCAGCTTGGTCAGTGCCTACGAGCAGTACTTC. The encoded protein is CASSLVSAYEQYF. The rearrangement uses TRBV5-6 and TRBJ2-7; D unresolved. Trimming removed 0 bases from V and 2 bases from J, with 6 bases in between. This CDR3 spans 13 amino acids. Germline assignment: CDR1 SGHDT and CDR2 YYEEEE.

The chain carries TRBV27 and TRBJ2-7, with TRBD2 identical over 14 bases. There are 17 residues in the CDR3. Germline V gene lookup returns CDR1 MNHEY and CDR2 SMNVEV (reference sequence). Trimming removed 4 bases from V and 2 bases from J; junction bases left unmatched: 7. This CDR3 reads CASSSGLAGVNPYEQYF. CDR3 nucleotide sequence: TGTGCCAGCAGTTCGGGACTAGCGGGAGTAAATCCCTACGAGCAGTACTTC.

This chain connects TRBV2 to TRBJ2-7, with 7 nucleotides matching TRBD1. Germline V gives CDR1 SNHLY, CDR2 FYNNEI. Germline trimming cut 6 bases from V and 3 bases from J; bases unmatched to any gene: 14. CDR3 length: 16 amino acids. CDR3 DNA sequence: TGTGCCAGCAGACCCGGACAGGCCCGGGGTCTCTACGAGCAGTACGTC. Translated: CASRPGQARGLYEQYV.

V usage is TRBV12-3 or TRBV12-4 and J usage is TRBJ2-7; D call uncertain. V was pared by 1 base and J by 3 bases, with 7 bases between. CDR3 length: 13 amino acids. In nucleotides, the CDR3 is TGTGCCAGCAGTTTAGGCAGCGACTACGAGCAGTACGTC. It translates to CASSLGSDYEQYV.

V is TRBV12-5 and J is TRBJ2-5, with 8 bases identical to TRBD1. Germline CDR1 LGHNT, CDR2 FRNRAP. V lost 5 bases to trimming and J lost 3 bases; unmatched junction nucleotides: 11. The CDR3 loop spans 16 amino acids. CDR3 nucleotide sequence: TGTGCTAGTGGTGAGGGACAGGTTAAAGCCGAAGAGACCCAGTACTTC. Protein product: CASGEGQVKAEETQYF.

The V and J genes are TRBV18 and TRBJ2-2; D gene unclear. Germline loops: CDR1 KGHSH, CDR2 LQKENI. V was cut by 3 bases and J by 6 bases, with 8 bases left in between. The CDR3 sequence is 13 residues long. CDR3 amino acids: CASSPPHPGELFF. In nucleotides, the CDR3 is TGTGCCAGCTCACCCCCACACCCCGGGGAGCTGTTTTTT.

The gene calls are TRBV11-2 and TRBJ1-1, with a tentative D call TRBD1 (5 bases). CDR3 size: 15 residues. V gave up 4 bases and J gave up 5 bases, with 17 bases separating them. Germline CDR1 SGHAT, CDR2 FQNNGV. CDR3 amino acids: CASSSGGGSWTEAFF. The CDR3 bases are TGTGCCAGCAGCTCCGGGGGGGGATCTTGGACTGAAGCTTTCTTT.

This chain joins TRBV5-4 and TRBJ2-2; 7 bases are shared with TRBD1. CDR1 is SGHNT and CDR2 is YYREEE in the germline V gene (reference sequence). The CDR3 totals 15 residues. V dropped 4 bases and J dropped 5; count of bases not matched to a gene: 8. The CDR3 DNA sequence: TGTGCCAGCAGCGGGGGACAGCCAAATACCGGGGAGCTGTTTTTT. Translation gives CASSGGQPNTGELFF.

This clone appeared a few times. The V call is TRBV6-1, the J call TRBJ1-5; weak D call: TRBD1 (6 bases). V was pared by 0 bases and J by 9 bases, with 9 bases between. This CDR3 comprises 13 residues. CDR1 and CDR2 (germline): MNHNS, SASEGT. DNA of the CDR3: TGTGCCAGCAGTGAAGCAGGGGGATGGCCCCAGCATTTT. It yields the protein CASSEAGGWPQHF.

In DNA form, the CDR3 reads TGTGCCAGCAGTCTAACCTTCCCCGACAGGGTCGGTTCACCCCTCCACTTT. Translation: CASSLTFPDRVGSPLHF. J is TRBJ1-6 and V is TRBV2, with TRBD1 identical over 7 bases. V lost 5 bases to trimming and J lost 9 bases; unmatched junction nucleotides: 16. The CDR3 runs to 17 residues. Germline lookup yields CDR1 SNHLY and CDR2 FYNNEI. Complete variable domain (other parts from reference TRBV2 and TRBJ1-6): EPEVTQTPSHQVTQMGQEVILRCVPISNHLYFYWYRQILGQKVEFLVSFYNNEISEKSEIFDDQFSVERPDGSNFTLKIRSTKLEDSAMYFCASSLTFPDRVGSPLHFGNGTRLTVT.

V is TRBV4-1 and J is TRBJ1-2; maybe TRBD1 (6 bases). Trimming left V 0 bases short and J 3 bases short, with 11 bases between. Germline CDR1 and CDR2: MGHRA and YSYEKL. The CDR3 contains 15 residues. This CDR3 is CASSQEVTGHYGYTF. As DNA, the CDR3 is TGCGCCAGCAGCCAAGAGGTAACAGGGCACTATGGCTACACCTTC.

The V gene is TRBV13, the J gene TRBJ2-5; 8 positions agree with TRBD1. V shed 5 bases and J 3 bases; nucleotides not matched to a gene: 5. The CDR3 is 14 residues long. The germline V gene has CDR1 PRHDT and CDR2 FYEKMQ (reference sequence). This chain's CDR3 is CASSPTGQEETQYF. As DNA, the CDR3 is TGTGCCAGCAGCCCTACGGGACAGGAAGAGACCCAGTACTTC.

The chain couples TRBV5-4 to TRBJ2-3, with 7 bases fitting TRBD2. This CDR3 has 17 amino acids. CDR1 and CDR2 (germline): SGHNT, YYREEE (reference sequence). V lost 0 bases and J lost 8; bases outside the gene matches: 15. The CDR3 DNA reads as TGTGCCAGCAGCTTGGTTGGCGGCGGGGGTAGGGTTGCTACGCAGTATTTT. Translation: CASSLVGGGGRVATQYF.

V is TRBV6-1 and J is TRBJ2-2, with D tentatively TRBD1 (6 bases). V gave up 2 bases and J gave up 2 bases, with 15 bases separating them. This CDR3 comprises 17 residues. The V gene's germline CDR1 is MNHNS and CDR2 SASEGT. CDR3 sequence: CASSETGPWHNTGELFF. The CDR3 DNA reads TGTGCCAGCAGTGAAACAGGGCCTTGGCATAACACCGGGGAGCTGTTTTTT.